This TCR beta chain was sequenced in a study of cytomegalovirus exposure and HLA in healthy donors. Study context: The roughly 110 validation repertoires were produced on the same platform as the roughly 720 repertoires of the first cohort. This was reported in a later analysis.

V lost 3 bases and J 4 bases, leaving 12 bases between the germline ends. Germline values: CDR1 LNHDA, CDR2 SQIVND (reference sequence). The CDR3 extends over 14 amino acids. Overall study findings and caveats: In the roughly 120 validation repertoires, a later analysis found that first-cohort TCR clusters tended to co-occur. The study labeled more than 150 TCR beta chains cytomegalovirus-associated.

As to this clone: Its antigen is as yet unknown.

The repertoire was sequenced with immunoSEQ multiplex PCR; TCRdb's copy has only in-frame clones and lacks some. The repertoire consists of about 110,000 clones, with approximately 89% occurring once and the leading ten covering 1.5% to 2%. Sequenced: PBMCs. The chain couples TRBV19 to TRBJ1-1; TRBD1 might be the D (6 bases). This TCR was recovered from a woman between 18 and 30 years old in good health and CMV-seronegative. The chain's CDR3 is CASSMMGGATEAFF. The CDR3 DNA reads as TGTGCCAGTAGTATGATGGGGGGGGCCACTGAAGCTTTCTTT.